This record concerns one T cell receptor beta chain sequence. Its target is not known. There are 17 residues in the CDR3. V was cut by 0 bases and J by 0 bases, with 14 bases left in between. This entry comes from a study of T cell repertoires in cytomegalovirus infection. TCRdb ran MiXCR on the reads and lists one entry per CDR3 protein. The table has about 920,000 distinct CDR3 sequences, around 30% seen once. Findings of the study overall: Across the ex vivo response, the dominant clonotypes were HLA-C-restricted CMV-specific TCR beta clonotypes.

The sample here was cultured CD8+ T cells from PBMCs, taken from culture after CMV antigen stimulation. The TCR sequence derives from a human donor in good health (CMV status not recorded). Some clones in this sample may be carry-over from other donors' samples. The chain carries TRBV12-3 or TRBV12-4 and TRBJ1-1; possibly TRBD1 for D (5 bases). The CDR3 sequence: CASSLAILGGVNTEAFF. CDR3 in DNA: TGTGCCAGCAGTTTAGCGATTTTGGGAGGGGTGAACACTGAAGCTTTCTTT.